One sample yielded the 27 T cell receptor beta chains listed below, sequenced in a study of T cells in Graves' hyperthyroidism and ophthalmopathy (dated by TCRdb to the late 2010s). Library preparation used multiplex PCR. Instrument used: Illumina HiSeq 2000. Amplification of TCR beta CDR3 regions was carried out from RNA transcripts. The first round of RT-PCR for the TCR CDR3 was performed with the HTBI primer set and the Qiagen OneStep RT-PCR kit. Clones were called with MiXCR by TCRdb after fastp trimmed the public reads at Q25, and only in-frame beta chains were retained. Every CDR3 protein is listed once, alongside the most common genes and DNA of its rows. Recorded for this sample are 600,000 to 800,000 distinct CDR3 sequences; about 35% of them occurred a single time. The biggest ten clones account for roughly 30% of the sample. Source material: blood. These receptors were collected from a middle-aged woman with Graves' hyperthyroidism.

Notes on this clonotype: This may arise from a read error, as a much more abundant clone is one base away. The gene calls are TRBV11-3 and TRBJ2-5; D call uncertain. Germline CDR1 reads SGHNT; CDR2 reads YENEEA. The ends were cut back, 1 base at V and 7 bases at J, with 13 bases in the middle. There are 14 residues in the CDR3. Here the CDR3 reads CASSLGLGIGTQYF. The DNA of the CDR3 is TGTGCCAGCAGCTTAGGACTGGGAATTGGGACCCAGTACTTC.

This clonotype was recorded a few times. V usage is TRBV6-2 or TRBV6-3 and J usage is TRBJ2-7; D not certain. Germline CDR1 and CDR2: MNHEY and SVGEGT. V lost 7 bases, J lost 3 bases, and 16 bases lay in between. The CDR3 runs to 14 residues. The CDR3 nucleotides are TGTGCCAGCAACCCCCGGAGATTAGTCTACGAGCAGTACTTC. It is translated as CASNPRRLVYEQYF.

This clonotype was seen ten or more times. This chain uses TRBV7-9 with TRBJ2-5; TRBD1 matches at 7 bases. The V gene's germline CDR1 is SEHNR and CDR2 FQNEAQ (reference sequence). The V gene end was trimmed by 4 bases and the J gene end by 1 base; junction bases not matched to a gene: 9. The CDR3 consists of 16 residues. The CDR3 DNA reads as TGTGCCAGCAGCTCCAACAGCCGGGACAGCCAAGAGACCCAGTACTTC. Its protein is CASSSNSRDSQETQYF.

CDR3: CASSPRRDREYQPQHF. The DNA of the CDR3 is TGCGCCAGCAGTCCGAGGCGGGACAGGGAGTATCAGCCCCAGCATTTT. The V gene is TRBV5-1, the J gene TRBJ1-5; TRBD1 aligns across 9 bases. Trimming took 5 bases from V and 5 from J; bases not matched to a gene: 11. This CDR3 spans 16 amino acids. Germline CDR1 reads SGHRS; CDR2 reads YFSETQ.

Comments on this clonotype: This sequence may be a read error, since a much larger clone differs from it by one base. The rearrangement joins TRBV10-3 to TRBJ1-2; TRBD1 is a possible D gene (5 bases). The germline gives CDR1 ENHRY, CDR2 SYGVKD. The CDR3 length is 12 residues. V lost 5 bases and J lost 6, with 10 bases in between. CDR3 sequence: CAISFQGDGYTF. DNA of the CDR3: TGTGCCATCAGTTTTCAGGGAGATGGCTACACCTTC.

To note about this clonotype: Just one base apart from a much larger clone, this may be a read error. Here the CDR3 reads CASSLGGVRGEELFF. The CDR3 nucleotides are TGTGCCAGCAGCTTAGGAGGAGTCAGGGGTGAAGAACTGTTTTTT. The chain couples TRBV7-8 to TRBJ1-4, with D perhaps matching TRBD1 (6 bases). The CDR3 sequence is 15 residues long. Per the germline V gene, CDR1 is SGHVS and CDR2 is FQNEAQ. Full variable domain (rest looked up from reference TRBV7-8 and TRBJ1-4): GAGVSQSPRYKVAKRGQDVALRCDPISGHVSLFWYQQALGQGPEFLTYFQNEAQLDKSGLPSDRFFAERPEGSVSTLKIQRTQQEDSAVYLCASSLGGVRGEELFFGSGTQLSVL.

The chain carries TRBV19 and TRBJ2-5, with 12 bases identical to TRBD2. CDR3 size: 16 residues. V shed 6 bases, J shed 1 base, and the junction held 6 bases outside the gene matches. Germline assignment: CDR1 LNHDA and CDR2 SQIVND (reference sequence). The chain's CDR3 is CASRPGLAGPQETQYF. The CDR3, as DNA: TGTGCCAGTAGACCCGGACTAGCGGGGCCCCAAGAGACCCAGTACTTC.

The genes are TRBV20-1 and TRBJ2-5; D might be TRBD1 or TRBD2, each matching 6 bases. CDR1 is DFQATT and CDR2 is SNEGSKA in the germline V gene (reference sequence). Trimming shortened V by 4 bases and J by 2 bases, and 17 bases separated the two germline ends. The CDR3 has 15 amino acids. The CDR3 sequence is CSAIREPGAQETQYF. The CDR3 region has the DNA TGCAGTGCTATCCGGGAGCCGGGGGCACAAGAGACCCAGTACTTC.

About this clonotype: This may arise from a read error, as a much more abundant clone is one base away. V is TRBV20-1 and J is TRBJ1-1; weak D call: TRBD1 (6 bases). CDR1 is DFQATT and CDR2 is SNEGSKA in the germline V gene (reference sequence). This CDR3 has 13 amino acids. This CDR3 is CSALTTGNAEAFF. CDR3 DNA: TGCAGTGCCCTAACTACAGGGAACGCTGAAGCTTTCTTT.

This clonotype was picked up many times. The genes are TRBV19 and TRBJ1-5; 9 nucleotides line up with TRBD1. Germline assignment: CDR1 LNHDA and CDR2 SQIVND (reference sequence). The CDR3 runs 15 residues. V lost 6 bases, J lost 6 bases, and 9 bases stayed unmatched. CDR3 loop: CASRNGQGMGQPQHF. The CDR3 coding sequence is TGTGCCAGTAGAAATGGACAGGGGATGGGTCAGCCCCAGCATTTT.

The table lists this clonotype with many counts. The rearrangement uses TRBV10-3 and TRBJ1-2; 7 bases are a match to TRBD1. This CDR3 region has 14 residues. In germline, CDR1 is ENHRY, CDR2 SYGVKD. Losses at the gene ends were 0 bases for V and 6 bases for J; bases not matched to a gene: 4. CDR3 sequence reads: CAISESKTGHGYTF. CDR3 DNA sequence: TGTGCCATCAGTGAGTCGAAGACAGGGCATGGCTACACCTTC.

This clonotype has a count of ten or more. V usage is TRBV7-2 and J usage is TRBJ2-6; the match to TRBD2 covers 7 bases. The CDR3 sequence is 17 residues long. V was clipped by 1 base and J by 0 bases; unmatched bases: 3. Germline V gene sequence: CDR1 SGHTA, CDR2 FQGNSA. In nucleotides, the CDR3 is TGTGCCAGCAGCTTAGGTTGGGGGGGCTCTGGGGCCAACGTCCTGACTTTC. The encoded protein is CASSLGWGGSGANVLTF.

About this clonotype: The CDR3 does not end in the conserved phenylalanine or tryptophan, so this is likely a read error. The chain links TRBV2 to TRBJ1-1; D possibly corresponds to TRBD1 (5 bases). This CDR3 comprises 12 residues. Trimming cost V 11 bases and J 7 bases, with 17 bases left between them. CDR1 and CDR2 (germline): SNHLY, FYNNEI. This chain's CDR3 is CAWGTNLGEAFV. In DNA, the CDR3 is TGTGCCTGGGGCACCAACCTGGGTGAAGCTTTCGTT.

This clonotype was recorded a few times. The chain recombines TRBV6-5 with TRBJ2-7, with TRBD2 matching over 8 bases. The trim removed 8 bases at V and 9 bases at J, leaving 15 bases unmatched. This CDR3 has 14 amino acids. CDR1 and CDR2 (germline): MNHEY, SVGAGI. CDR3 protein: CASRGGTLGGGQYF. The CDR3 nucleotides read TGTGCCAGCCGGGGGGGGACCCTCGGTGGCGGGCAGTACTTC.

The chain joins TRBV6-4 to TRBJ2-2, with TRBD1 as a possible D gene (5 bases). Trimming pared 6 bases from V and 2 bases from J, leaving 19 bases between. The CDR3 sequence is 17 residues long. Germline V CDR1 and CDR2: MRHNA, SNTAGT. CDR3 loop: CASSQASWGRNTGELFF. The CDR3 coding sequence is TGTGCCAGCAGCCAAGCTTCTTGGGGCCGCAACACCGGGGAGCTGTTTTTT.

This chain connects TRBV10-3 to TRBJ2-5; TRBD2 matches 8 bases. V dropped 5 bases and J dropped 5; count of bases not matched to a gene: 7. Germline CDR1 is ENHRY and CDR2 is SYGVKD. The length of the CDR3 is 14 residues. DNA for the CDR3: TGTGCCATCAGTCTCGGGGGGGGATGGGAGACCCAGTACTTC. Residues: CAISLGGGWETQYF.

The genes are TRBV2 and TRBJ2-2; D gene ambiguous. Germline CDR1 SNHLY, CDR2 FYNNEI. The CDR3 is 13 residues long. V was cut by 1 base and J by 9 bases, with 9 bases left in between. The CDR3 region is CASSEDRLRELFF. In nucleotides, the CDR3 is TGTGCCAGCAGTGAAGACCGGTTAAGGGAGCTGTTTTTT.

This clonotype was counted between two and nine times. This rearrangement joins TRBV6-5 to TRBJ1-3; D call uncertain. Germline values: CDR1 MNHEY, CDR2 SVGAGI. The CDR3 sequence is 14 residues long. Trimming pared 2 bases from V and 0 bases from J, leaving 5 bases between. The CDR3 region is CASSYSSSGNTIYF. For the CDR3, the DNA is TGTGCCAGCAGTTACAGTAGCTCTGGAAACACCATATATTTT.

CDR3 region: CASTAPGQGIYEQYF. Written as DNA, the CDR3 is TGTGCCAGCACGGCTCCGGGACAGGGAATCTACGAGCAGTACTTC. The chain employs TRBV6-2 or TRBV6-3 and TRBJ2-7; TRBD1 agrees at 9 bases. The CDR3 is 15 amino acids. The ends lost 7 bases at V and 3 bases at J; junction bases unmatched: 10. Germline CDR1 is MNHEY and CDR2 is SVGEGT.

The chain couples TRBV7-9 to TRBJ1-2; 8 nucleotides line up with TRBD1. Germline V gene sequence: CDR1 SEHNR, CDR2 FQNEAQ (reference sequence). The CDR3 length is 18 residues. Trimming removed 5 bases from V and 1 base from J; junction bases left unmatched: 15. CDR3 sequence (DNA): TGTGCCAGCAGCCCCACCCCCGCAGGGGGCCGGGTTAACTATGGCTACACCTTC. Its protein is CASSPTPAGGRVNYGYTF.

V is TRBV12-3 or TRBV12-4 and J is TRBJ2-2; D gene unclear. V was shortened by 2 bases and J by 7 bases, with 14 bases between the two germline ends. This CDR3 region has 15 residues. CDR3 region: CASSLFFGPVGELFF. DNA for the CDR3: TGTGCCAGCAGTTTATTTTTCGGGCCCGTCGGGGAGCTGTTTTTT.

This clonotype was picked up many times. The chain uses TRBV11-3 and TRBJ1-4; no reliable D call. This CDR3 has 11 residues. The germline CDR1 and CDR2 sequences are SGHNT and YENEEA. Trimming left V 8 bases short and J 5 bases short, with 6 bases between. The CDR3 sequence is CASGRNEKLFF. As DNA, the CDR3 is TGTGCCAGCGGGAGGAATGAAAAACTGTTTTTT.

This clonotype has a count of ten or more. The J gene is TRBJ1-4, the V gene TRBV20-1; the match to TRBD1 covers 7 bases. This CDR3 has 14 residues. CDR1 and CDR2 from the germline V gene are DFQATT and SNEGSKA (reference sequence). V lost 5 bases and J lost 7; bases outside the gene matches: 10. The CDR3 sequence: CSARRQGVAEKLFF. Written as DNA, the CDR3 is TGCAGTGCTCGAAGACAGGGAGTTGCTGAAAAACTGTTTTTT.

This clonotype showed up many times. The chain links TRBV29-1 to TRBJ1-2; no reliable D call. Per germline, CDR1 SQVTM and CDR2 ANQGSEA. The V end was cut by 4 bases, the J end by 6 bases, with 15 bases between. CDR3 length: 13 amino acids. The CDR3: CSVGRRVVDGYTF. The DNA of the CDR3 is TGCAGCGTTGGCCGACGGGTAGTGGATGGCTACACCTTC.

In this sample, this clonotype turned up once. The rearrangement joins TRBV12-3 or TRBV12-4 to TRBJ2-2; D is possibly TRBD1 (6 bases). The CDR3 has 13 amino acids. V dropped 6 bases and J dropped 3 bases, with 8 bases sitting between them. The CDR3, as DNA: TGTGCCAGCAGGGGGGCCGACACCGGGGAGCTGTTTTTT. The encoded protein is CASRGADTGELFF.

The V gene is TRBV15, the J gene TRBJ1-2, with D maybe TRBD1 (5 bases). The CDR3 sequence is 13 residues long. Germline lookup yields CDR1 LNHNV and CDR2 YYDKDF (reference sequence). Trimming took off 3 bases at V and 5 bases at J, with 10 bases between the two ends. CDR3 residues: CATSSLDRYGYTF. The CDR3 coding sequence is TGTGCCACCAGCAGTTTAGACAGATATGGCTACACCTTC.

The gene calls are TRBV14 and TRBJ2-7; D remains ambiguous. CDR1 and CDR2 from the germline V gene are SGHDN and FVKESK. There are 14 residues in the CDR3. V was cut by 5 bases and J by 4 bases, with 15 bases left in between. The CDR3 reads CASSSGRMAYEQYF. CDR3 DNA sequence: TGTGCCAGCAGCTCGGGCCGCATGGCTTACGAGCAGTACTTC.